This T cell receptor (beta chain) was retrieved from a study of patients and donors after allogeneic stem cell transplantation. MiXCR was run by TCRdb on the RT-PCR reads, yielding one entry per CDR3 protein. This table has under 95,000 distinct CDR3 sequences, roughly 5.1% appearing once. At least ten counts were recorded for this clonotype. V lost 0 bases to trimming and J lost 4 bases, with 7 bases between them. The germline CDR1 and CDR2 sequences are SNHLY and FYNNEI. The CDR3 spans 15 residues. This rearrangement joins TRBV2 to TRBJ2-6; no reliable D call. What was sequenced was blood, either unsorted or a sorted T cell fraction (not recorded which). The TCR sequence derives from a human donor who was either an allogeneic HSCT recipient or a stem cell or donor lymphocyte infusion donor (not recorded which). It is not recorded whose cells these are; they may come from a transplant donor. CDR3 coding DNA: TGTGCCAGCAGTGAAGCGGGATCCGGGGCCAACGTCCTGACTTTC. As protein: CASSEAGSGANVLTF.